The TCR beta chain described here comes from a study of vaccination and CD4 T cells after COVID-19. About the study: Median time from COVID diagnosis to post-COVID sampling was roughly 100 days (35 to 161). Median time from second vaccine dose to sampling was approximately 69 days (14 to 241).

This clonotype was counted only a few times. The antigen remains unidentified. Treatment here: approximately nine-day PBMC culture with coronavirus spike peptide pools or control peptides (ViraFEST assay). Unexposed donor CD4+ T cells predated the COVID-19 pandemic, collected 2011-2018. At both days 3 and 7, half the medium was replaced with fresh IL-2 medium. With 4 bases clipped from V and 2 bases from J, the junction kept 6 bases outside the gene matches. This CDR3 comprises 15 residues. Germline CDR1 reads SGHNT; CDR2 reads YYREEE (reference sequence). Sequencing of DNA taken from cultured CD4+ T cells relied on the Oncomine TCR Beta short-read assay. One entry per CDR3 protein results from TCRdb running MiXCR on the PCR reads. The top ten clones hold more than 40% of a sample with over 6,500 distinct CDR3 sequences, roughly 51% of them seen once.

The gene calls are TRBV5-4 and TRBJ2-1, with 7 bases matching TRBD1. The sequence was obtained from a human donor in good health. Sequencing was carried out using CD4+ T cells from blood, cultured in vitro. For the CDR3, the DNA is TGTGCCAGCAGCCCCGGACAGGACCCCTACAATGAGCAGTTCTTC. Its translation: CASSPGQDPYNEQFF. The full variable domain, its missing parts supplied by reference TRBV5-4 and TRBJ2-1, is ETGVTQSPTHLIKTRGQQVTLRCSSQSGHNTVSWYQQALGQGPQFIFQYYREEENGRGNFPPRFSGLQFPNYSSELNVNALELDDSALYLCASSPGQDPYNEQFFGPGTRLTVL.